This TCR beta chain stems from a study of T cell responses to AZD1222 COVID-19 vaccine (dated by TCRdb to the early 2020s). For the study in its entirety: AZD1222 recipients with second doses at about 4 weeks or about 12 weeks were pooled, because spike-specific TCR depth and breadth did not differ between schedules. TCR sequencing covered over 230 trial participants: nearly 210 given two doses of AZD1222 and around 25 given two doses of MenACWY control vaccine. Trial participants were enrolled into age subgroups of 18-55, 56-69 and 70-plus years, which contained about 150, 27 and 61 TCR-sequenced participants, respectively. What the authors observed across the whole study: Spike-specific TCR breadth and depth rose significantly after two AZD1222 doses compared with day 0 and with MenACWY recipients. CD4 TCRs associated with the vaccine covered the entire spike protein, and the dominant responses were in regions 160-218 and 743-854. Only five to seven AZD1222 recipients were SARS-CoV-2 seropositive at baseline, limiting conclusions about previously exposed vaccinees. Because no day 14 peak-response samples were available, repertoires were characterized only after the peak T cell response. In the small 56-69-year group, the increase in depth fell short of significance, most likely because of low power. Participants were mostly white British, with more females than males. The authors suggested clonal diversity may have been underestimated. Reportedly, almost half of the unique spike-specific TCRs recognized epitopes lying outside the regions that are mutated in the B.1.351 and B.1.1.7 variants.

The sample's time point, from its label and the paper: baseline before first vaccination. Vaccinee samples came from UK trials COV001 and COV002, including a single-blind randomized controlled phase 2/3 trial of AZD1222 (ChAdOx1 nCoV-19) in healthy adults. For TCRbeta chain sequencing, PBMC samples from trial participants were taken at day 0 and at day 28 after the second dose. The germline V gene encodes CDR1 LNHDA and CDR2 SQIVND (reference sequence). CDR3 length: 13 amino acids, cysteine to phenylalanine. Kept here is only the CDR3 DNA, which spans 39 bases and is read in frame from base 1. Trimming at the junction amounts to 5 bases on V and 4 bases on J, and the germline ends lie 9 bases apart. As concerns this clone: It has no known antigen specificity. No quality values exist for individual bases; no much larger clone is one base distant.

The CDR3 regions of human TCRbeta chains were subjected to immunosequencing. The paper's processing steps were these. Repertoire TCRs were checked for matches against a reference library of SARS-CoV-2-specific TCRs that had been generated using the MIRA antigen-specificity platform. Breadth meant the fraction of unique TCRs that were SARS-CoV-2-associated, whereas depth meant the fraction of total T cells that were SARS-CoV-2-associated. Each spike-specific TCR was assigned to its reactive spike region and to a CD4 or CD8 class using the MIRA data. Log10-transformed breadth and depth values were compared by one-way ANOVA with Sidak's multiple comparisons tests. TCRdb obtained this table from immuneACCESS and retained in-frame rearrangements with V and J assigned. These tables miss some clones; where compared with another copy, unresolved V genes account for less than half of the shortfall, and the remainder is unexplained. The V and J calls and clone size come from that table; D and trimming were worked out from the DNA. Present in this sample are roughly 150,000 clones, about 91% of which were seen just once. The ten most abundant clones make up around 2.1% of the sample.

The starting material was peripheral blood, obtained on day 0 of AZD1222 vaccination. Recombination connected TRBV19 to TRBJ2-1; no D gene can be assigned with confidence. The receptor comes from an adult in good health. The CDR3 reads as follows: CASSVAYYNEQFF. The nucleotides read TGTGCCAGTAGTGTCGCCTATTACAATGAGCAGTTCTTC.